This TCR beta chain was identified in a study of T cell responses to AZD1222 COVID-19 vaccine. Points from the study as a whole: Only a handful of people who got AZD1222 tested seropositive at baseline. White British people made up most donors, females outnumbered males, and clonal diversity was possibly underestimated. Spike-specific TCR breadth and depth rose after two AZD1222 doses.

This CDR3 has 14 residues. Germline-derived CDR1 and CDR2 are SGHRS and YFSETQ. Unmatched junction bases numbered 5, after V lost 4 bases and J lost 4 bases. The protocol was immunoSEQ multiplex PCR, while the TCRdb copy is restricted to in-frame clones and leaves out a portion. The table records approximately 140,000 clones, around 90% of them present only once. Of note for this clone: Its antigen is currently unknown.

The specimen was peripheral blood, collected 28 days after the second AZD1222 dose. The chain links TRBV5-1 to TRBJ2-7; 10 bases are a match to TRBD1. The TCR was taken from an adult who received the AZD1222 COVID-19 vaccine. The CDR3 DNA reads as TGCGCCAGCAGCGTGGGACAGGGGACGTACGAGCAGTACTTC. Translation: CASSVGQGTYEQYF.